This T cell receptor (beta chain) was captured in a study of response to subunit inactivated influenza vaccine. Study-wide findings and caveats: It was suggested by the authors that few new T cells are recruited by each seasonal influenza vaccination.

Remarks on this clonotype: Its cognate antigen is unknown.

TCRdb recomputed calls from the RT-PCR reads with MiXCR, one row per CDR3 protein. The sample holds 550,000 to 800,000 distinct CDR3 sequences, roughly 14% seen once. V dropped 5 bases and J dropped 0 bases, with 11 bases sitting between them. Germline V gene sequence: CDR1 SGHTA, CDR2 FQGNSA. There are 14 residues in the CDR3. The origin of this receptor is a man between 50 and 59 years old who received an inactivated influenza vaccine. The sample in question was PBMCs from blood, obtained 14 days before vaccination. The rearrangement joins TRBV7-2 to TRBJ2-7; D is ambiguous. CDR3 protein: CASSLMQVSYEQYF. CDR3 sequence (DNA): TGTGCCAGCAGCCTGATGCAGGTCTCCTACGAGCAGTACTTC.